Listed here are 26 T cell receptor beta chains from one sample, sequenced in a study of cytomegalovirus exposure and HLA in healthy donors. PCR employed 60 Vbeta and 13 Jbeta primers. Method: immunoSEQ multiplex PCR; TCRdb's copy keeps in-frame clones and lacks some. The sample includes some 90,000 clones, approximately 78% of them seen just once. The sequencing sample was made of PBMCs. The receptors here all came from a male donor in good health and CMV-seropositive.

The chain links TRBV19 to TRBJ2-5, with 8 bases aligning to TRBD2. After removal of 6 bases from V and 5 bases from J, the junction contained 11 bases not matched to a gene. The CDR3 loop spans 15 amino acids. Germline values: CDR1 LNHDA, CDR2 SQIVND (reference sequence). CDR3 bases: TGTGCCAGTAGGCTAGCGGGCACCAAGGGGGAGACCCAGTACTTC. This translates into CASRLAGTKGETQYF.

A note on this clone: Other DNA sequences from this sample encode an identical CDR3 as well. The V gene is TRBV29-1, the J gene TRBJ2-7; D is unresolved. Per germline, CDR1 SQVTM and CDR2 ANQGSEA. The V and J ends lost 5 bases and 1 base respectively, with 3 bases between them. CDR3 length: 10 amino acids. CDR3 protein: CSVLSYEQYF. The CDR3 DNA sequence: TGCAGCGTTCTGTCCTACGAGCAGTACTTC.

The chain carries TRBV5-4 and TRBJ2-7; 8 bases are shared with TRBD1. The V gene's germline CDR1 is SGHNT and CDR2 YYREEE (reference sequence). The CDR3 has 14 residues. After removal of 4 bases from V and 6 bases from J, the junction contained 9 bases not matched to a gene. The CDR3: CASSLDRAHGEQYF. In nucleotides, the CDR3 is TGTGCCAGCAGCCTGGACAGGGCTCATGGCGAGCAGTACTTC.

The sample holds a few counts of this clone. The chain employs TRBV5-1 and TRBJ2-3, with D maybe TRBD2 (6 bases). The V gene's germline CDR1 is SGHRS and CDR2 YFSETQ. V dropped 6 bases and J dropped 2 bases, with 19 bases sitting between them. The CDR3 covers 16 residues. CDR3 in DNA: TGCGCCAGCAAGGGAGGAACACCTATAAACACAGATACGCAGTATTTT. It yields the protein CASKGGTPINTDTQYF.

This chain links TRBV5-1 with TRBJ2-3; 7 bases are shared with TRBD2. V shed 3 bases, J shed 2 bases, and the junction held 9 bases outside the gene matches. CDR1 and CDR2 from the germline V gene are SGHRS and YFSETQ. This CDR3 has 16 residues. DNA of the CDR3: TGCGCCAGCAGCTCACCAGCGGGGACCAACACAGATACGCAGTATTTT. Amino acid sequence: CASSSPAGTNTDTQYF.

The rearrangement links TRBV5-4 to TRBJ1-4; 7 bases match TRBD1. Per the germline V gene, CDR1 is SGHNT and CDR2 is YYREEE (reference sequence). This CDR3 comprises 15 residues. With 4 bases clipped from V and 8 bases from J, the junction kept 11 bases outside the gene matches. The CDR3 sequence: CASSPTGAAEEKLFF. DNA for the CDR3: TGTGCCAGCAGCCCAACAGGGGCCGCGGAGGAAAAACTGTTTTTT.

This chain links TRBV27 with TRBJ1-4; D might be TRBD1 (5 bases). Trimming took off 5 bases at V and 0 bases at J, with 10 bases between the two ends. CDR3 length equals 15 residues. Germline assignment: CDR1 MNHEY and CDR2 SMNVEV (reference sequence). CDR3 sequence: CASSVDSATNEKLFF. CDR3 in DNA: TGTGCCAGCAGTGTAGACAGTGCAACTAATGAAAAACTGTTTTTT.

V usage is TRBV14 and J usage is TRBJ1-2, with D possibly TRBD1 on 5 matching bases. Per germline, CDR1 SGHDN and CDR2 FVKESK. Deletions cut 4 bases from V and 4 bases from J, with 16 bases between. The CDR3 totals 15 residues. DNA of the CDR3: TGTGCCAGCAGCCCCGCCGGGGCGGGGGGCTATGGCTACACCTTC. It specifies CASSPAGAGGYGYTF.

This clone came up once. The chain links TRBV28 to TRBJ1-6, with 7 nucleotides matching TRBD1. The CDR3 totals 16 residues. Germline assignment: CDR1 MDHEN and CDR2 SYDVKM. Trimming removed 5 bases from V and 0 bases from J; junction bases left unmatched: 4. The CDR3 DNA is TGTGCCAGCAGTGCCAGGGGGAGCTCCTATAATTCACCCCTCCACTTT. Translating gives CASSARGSSYNSPLHF.

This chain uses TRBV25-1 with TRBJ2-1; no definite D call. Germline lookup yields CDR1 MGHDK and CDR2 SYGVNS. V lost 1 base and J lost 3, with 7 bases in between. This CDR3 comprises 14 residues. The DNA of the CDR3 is TGTGCCAGCAGTGAATCCGTAAACTACAATGAGCAGTTCTTC. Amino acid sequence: CASSESVNYNEQFF.

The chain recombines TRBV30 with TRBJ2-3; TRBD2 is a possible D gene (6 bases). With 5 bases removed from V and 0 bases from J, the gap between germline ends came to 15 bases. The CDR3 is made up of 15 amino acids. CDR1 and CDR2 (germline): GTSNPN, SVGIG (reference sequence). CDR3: CAWGAGGISTDTQYF. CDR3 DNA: TGTGCCTGGGGTGCCGGCGGGATAAGCACAGATACGCAGTATTTT.

Here the CDR3 reads CASSLAGYGYTF. CDR3 DNA sequence: TGTGCCAGCAGCTTGGCAGGCTATGGCTACACCTTC. The rearrangement joins TRBV5-4 to TRBJ1-2; D unresolved. There are 12 residues in the CDR3. CDR1 is SGHNT, CDR2 YYREEE, per germline (reference sequence). V shed 0 bases and J shed 4 bases, with 4 bases lying between them.

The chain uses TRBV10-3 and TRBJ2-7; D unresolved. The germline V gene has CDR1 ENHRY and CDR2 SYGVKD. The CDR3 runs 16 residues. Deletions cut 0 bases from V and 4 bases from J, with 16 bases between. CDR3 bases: TGTGCCATCAGTGAGTCGTTGCTTATTACATCTTACGAGCAGTACTTC. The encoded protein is CAISESLLITSYEQYF.

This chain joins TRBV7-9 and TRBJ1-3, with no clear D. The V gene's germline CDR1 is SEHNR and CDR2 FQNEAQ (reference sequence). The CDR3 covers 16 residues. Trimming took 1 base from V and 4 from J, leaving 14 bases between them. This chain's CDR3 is CASSLDLTGGGNTIYF. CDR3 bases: TGTGCCAGCAGCTTAGATTTGACGGGCGGGGGAAACACCATATATTTT.

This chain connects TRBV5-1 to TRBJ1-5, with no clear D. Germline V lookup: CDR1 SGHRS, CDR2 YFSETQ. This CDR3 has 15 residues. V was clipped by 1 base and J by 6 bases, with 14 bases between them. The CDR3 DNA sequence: TGCGCCAGCAGCTTGCGCGGGAGCCTCGGTCAGCCCCAGCATTTT. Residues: CASSLRGSLGQPQHF.

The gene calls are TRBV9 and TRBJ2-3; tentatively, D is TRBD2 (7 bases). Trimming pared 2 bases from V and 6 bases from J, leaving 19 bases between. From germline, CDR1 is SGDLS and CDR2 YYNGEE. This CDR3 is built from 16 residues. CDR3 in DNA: TGTGCCAGCAGCGTTACTTGGAGGGCGGGGGCGGATACGCAGTATTTT. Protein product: CASSVTWRAGADTQYF.

DNA for the CDR3: TGTGCCAGCAGCGTACAGGGGACAGATACGCAGTATTTT. Protein sequence: CASSVQGTDTQYF. V usage is TRBV7-2 and J usage is TRBJ2-3; 7 bases align to TRBD1. Trimming cost V 5 bases and J 3 bases; bases outside gene matches: 2. The germline gives CDR1 SGHTA, CDR2 FQGNSA. CDR3 length equals 13 residues.

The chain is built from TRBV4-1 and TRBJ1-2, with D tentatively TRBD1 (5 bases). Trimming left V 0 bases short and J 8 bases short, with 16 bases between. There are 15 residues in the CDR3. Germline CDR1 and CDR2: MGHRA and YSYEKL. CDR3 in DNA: TGCGCCAGCAGCCAAGAACGGCAGGGTACCGACGGCTACACCTTC. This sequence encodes CASSQERQGTDGYTF.

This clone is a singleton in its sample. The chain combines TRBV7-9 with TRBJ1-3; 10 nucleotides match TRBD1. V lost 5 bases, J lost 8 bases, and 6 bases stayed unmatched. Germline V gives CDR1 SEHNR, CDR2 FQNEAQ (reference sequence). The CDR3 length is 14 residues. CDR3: CASSRDRGSDTIYF. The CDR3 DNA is TGTGCCAGCAGCCGGGACAGGGGTAGCGACACCATATATTTT.

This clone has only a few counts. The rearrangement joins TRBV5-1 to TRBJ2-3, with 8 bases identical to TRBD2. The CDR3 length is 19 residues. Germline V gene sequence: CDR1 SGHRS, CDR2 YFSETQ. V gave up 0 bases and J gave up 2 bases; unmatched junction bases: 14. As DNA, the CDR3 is TGCGCCAGCAGCTTGGAGGCGGGGGGTTCCGGAGGGGCCACAGATACGCAGTATTTT. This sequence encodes CASSLEAGGSGGATDTQYF.

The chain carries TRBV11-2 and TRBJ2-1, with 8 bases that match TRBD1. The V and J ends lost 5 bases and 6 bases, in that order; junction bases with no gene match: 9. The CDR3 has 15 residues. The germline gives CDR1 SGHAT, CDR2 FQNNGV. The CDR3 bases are TGTGCCAGCAGCAAGACAGGGGCCATCGGCAATGAGCAGTTCTTC. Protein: CASSKTGAIGNEQFF.

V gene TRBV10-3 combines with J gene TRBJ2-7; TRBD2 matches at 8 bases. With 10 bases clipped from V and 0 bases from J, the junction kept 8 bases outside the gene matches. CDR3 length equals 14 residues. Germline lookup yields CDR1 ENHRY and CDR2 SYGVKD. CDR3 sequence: CATRGGSLSYEQYF. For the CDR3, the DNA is TGTGCCACACGGGGGGGGTCCCTCTCCTACGAGCAGTACTTC.

Here the CDR3 reads CASSQERSANYGYTF. In DNA, the CDR3 is TGTGCCAGCAGCCAAGAGAGGTCTGCTAACTATGGCTACACCTTC. The chain has TRBV4-2 and TRBJ1-2, with D hard to call. CDR1 and CDR2 from the germline V gene are LGHNA and YNFKEQ. V was pared by 0 bases and J by 0 bases, with 8 bases between. The CDR3 loop spans 15 amino acids.

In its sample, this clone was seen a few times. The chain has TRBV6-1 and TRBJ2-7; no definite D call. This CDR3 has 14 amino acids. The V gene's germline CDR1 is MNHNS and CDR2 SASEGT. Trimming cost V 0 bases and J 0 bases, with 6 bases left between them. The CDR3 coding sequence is TGTGCCAGCAGTGAAGCGGAGAGCTCCTACGAGCAGTACTTC. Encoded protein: CASSEAESSYEQYF.

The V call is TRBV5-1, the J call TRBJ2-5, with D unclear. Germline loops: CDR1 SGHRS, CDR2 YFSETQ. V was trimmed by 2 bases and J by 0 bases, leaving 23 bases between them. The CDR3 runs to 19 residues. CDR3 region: CASSLTYGSGLEYQETQYF. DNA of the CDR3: TGCGCCAGCAGCTTAACTTATGGTTCCGGGTTAGAGTACCAAGAGACCCAGTACTTC.

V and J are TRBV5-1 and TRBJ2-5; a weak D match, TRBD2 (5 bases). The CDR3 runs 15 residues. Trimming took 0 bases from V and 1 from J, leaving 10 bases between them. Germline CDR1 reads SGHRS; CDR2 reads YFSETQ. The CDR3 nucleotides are TGCGCCAGCAGCTTGGCCGGGGAAAGCCAAGAGACCCAGTACTTC. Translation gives CASSLAGESQETQYF.